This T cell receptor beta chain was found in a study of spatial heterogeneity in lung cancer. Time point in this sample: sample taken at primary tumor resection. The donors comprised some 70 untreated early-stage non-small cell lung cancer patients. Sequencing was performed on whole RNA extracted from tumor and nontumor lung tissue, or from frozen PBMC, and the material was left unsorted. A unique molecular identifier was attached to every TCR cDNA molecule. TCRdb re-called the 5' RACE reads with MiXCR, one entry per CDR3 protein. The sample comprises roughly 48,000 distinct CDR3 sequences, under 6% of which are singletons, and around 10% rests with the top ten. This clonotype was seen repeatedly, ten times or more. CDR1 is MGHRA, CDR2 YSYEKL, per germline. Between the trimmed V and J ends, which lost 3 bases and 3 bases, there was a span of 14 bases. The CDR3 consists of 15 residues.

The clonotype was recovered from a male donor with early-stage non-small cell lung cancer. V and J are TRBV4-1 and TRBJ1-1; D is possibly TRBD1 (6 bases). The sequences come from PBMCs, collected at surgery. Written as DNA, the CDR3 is TGCGCCAGCAGCCAGGGACAACAAATGGACACTGAAGCTTTCTTT. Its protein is CASSQGQQMDTEAFF.